The 7 T cell receptor beta chains reported below all come from one sample, sequenced in a study of cytomegalovirus exposure and HLA in healthy donors (dated by TCRdb to 2016 to 2017). The library was built by means of the immunoSEQ multiplex PCR assay. The multiplex PCR relied on a mix of 60 forward primers for TCR Vbeta segments and 13 reverse primers for TCR Jbeta segments. TCRdb holds this immuneACCESS table with in-frame rearrangements only. Some clones are missing; in checked studies, unresolved V genes explain under half, and the rest has no known cause. The sample includes 120,000 or so clones, with roughly 75% observed a single time. Approximately 10% of the sample comes from the top ten. The sequenced material came from PBMCs. These receptors were obtained from a young man in good health and CMV-seropositive.

This rearrangement joins TRBV10-1 to TRBJ1-5; no definite D call. Between the trimmed V and J ends, which lost 0 bases and 3 bases, there was a span of 3 bases. The germline CDR1 and CDR2 sequences are WNHNN and SYGVQD (reference sequence). The CDR3 sequence is 13 residues long. CDR3 in amino acids: CASSESLNQPQHF. As DNA, the CDR3 is TGCGCCAGCAGTGAGTCCCTCAATCAGCCCCAGCATTTT.

V is TRBV4-2 and J is TRBJ2-7, with D tentatively TRBD1 (6 bases). The CDR3 contains 15 residues. Trimming took off 0 bases at V and 3 bases at J, with 12 bases between the two ends. Germline CDR1 and CDR2: LGHNA and YNFKEQ. The CDR3 reads CASSQDRDTFYEQYF. The CDR3, as DNA: TGTGCCAGCAGCCAAGATAGGGACACCTTCTACGAGCAGTACTTC.

This clone was found once. The CDR3 spells CASTQGFVQPQHF. The CDR3 bases are TGTGCCAGTACACAGGGGTTTGTGCAGCCCCAGCATTTT. The chain carries TRBV28 and TRBJ1-5, with 7 bases lining up with TRBD1. The CDR3 extends over 13 amino acids. Looked up from germline, CDR1 is MDHEN and CDR2 is SYDVKM. The ends lost 9 bases at V and 7 bases at J; junction bases unmatched: 9.

The chain carries TRBV6-5 and TRBJ2-7, with 7 bases matching TRBD1. The V and J ends lost 8 bases and 6 bases, in that order; junction bases with no gene match: 7. In germline, CDR1 is MNHEY, CDR2 SVGAGI. This CDR3 has 12 residues. The CDR3: CASHRGLGEQYF. CDR3 DNA sequence: TGTGCCAGCCACAGGGGCCTAGGCGAGCAGTACTTC.

The chain recombines TRBV4-3 with TRBJ1-1; D gene unclear. The CDR3 runs 14 residues. CDR1 and CDR2 (germline): LGHNA, YSLEER. The V end lost 1 base, the J end lost 1 base, and 7 bases lay between the germline ends. Written as DNA, the CDR3 is TGCGCCAGCAGCCAAGCGGCAGGGAACACTGAAGCTTTCTTT. Amino acids: CASSQAAGNTEAFF.

The V gene is TRBV9, the J gene TRBJ2-7; 13 nucleotides line up with TRBD2. The CDR3 runs 16 residues. J lost 7 bases, V lost 0 bases, and 7 bases had no gene match. The germline V gene has CDR1 SGDLS and CDR2 YYNGEE. The CDR3 sequence: CASSVELAGGPGEQYF. CDR3 DNA sequence: TGTGCCAGCAGCGTAGAACTAGCGGGAGGGCCTGGGGAGCAGTACTTC.

Concerning this clone: The sample carries other DNA sequences with the same CDR3. This chain connects TRBV6-5 to TRBJ2-7, with 9 positions matching TRBD1. V lost 5 bases, J lost 3 bases, and 5 bases stayed unmatched. Germline V gives CDR1 MNHEY, CDR2 SVGAGI. The CDR3 contains 14 residues. CDR3 DNA sequence: TGTGCCAGCAGTCCCGGGACAGGGCTCTACGAGCAGTACTTC. The encoded protein is CASSPGTGLYEQYF.